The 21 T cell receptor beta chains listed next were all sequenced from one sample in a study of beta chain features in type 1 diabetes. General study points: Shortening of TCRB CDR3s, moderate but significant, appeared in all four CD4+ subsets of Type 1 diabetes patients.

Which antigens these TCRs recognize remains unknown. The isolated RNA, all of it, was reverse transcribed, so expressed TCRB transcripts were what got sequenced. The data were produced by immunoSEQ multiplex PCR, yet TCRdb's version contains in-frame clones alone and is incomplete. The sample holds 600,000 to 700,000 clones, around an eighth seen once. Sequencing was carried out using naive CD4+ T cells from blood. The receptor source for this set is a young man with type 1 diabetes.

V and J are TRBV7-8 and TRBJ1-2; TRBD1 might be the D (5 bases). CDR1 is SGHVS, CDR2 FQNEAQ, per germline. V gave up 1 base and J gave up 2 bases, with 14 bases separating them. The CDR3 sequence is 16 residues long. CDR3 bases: TGTGCCAGCAGCTTAGTTTCCGGGACCGAAAACTATGGCTACACCTTC. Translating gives CASSLVSGTENYGYTF.

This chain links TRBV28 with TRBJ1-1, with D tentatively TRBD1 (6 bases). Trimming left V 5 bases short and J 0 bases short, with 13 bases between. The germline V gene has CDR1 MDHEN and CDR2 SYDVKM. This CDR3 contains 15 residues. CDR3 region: CASSPRTVLNTEAFF. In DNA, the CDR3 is TGTGCCAGCAGTCCCCGGACAGTCTTGAACACTGAAGCTTTCTTT.

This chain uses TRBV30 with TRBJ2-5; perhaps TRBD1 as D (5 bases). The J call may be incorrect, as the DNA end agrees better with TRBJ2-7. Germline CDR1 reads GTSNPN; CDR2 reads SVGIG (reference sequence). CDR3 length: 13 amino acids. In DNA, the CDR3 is TGTGCCTGGCGGAATGGGGCCACGTACGAGCAGTACTTC. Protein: CAWRNGATYEQYF.

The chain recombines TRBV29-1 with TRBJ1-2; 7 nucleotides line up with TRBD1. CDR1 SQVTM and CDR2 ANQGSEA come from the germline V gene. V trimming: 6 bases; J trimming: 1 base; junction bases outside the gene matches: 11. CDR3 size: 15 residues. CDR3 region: CSVLRPTGNNYGYTF. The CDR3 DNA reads TGCAGCGTACTCCGTCCGACAGGGAATAACTATGGCTACACCTTC.

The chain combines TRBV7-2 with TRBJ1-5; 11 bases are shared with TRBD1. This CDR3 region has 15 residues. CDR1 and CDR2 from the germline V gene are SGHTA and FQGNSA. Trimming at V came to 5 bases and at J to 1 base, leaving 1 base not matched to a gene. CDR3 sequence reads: CASSGTGGSNQPQHF. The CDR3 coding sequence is TGTGCCAGCAGCGGGACAGGGGGGAGCAATCAGCCCCAGCATTTT.

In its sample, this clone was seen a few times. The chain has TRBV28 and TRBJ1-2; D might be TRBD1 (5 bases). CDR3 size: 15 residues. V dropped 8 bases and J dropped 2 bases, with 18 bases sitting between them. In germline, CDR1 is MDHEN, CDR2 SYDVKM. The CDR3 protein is CASFEQAQPNYGYTF. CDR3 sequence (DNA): TGTGCCAGCTTTGAACAGGCACAGCCGAACTATGGCTACACCTTC.

The CDR3 loop is CSVVPTEAFF. CDR3 nucleotide sequence: TGCAGCGTTGTCCCCACTGAAGCTTTCTTT. This chain uses TRBV29-1 with TRBJ1-1, with D hard to call. V shed 4 bases and J shed 4 bases, with 4 bases lying between them. CDR3 length equals 10 residues. Per the germline V gene, CDR1 is SQVTM and CDR2 is ANQGSEA.

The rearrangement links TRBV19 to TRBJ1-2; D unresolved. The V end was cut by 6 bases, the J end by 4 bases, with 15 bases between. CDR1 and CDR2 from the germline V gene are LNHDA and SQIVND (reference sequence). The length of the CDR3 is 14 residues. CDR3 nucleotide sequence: TGTGCCAGTAGACCAGCGACGGGGAGCTATGGCTACACCTTC. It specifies CASRPATGSYGYTF.

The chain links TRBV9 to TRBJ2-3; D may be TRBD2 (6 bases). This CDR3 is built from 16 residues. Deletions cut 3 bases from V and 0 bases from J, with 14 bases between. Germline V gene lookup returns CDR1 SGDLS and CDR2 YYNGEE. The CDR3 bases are TGTGCCAGCAGCGACCTGGGAGGCCCTAGCACAGATACGCAGTATTTT. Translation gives CASSDLGGPSTDTQYF.

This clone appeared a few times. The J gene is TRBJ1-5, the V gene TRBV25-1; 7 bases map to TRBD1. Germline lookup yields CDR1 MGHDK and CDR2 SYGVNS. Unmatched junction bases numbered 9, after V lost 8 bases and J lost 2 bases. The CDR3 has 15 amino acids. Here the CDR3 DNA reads TGTGCCAGCGCCCCCGCCGGGACAGGCAATCAGCCCCAGCATTTT. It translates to CASAPAGTGNQPQHF. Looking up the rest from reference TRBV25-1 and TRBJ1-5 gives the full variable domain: EADIYQTPRYLVIGTGKKITLECSQTMGHDKMYWYQQDPGMELHLIHYSYGVNSTEKGDLSSESTVSRIRTEHFPLTLESARPSHTSQYLCASAPAGTGNQPQHFGDGTRLSIL.

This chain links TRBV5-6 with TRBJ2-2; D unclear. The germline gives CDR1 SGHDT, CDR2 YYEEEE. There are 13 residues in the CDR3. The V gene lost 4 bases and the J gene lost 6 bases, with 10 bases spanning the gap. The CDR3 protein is CASSLRAAGELFF. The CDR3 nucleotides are TGTGCCAGCAGCCTAAGGGCGGCCGGGGAGCTGTTTTTT.

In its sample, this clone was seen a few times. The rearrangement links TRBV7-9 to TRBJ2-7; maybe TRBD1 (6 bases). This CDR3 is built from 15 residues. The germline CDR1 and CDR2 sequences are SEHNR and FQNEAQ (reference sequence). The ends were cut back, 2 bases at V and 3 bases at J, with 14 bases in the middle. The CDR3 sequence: CASSLTRGSGYEQYF. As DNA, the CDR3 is TGTGCCAGCAGCTTAACGAGGGGGTCGGGCTACGAGCAGTACTTC. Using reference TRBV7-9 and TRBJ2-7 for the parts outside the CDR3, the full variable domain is DTGVSQNPRHKITKRGQNVTFRCDPISEHNRLYWYRQTLGQGPEFLTYFQNEAQLEKSRLLSDRFSAERPKGSFSTLEIQRTEQGDSAMYLCASSLTRGSGYEQYFGPGTRLTVT.

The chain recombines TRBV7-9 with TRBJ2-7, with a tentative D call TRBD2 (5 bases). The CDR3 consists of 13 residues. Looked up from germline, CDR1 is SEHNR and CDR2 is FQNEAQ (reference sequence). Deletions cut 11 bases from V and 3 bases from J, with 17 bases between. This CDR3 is CAAARDPLYEQYF. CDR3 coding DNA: TGTGCCGCCGCGAGGGATCCACTCTACGAGCAGTACTTC. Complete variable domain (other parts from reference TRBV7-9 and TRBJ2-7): DTGVSQNPRHKITKRGQNVTFRCDPISEHNRLYWYRQTLGQGPEFLTYFQNEAQLEKSRLLSDRFSAERPKGSFSTLEIQRTEQGDSAMYLCAAARDPLYEQYFGPGTRLTVT.

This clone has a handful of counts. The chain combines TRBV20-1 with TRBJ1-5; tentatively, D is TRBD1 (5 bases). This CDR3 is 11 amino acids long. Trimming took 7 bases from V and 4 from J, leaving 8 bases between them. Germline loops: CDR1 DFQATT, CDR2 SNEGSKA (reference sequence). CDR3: CSVAGNQPQHF. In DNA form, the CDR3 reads TGCAGTGTGGCAGGGAATCAGCCCCAGCATTTT.

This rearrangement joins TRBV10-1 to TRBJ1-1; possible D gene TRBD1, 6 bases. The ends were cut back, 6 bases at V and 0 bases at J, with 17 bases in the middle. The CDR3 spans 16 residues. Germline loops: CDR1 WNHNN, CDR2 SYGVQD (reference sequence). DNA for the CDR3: TGCGCCAGCAGCCTTGGACAGTCCAGTATGAACACTGAAGCTTTCTTT. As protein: CASSLGQSSMNTEAFF.

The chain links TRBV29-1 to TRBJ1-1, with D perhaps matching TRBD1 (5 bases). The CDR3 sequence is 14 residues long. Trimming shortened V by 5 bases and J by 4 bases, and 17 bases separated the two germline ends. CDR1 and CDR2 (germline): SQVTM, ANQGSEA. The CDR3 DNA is TGCAGCGTTATCAGAGGGACGTCTCTCACTGAAGCTTTCTTT. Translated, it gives CSVIRGTSLTEAFF. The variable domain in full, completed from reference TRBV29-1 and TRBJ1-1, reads SAVISQKPSRDICQRGTSLTIQCQVDSQVTMMFWYRQQPGQSLTLIATANQGSEATYESGFVIDKFPISRPNLTFSTLTVSNMSPEDSSIYLCSVIRGTSLTEAFFGQGTRLTVV.

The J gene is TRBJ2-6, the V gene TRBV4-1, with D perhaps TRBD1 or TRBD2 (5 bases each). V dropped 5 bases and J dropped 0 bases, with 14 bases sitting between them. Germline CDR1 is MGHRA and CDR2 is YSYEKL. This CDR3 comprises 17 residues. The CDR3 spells CASSLAGSTSGANVLTF. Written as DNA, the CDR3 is TGCGCCAGCAGCTTGGCAGGGAGTACCTCTGGGGCCAACGTCCTGACTTTC.

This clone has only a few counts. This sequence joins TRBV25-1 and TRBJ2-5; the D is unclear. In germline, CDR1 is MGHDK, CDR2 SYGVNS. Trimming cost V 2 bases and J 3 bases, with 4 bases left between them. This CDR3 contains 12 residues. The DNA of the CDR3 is TGTGCCAGCAGTGAAAGGGAAGAGACCCAGTACTTC. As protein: CASSEREETQYF.

The CDR3 DNA reads TGCAGCGTTGCCCATAGCCCGGGCCCTCCCTATGGCTACACCTTC. This sequence encodes CSVAHSPGPPYGYTF. The chain employs TRBV29-1 and TRBJ1-2; D is unresolved. Trimming pared 4 bases from V and 4 bases from J, leaving 19 bases between. The CDR3 sequence is 15 residues long. Germline V gene lookup returns CDR1 SQVTM and CDR2 ANQGSEA. The full variable domain, its missing parts supplied by reference TRBV29-1 and TRBJ1-2, is SAVISQKPSRDICQRGTSLTIQCQVDSQVTMMFWYRQQPGQSLTLIATANQGSEATYESGFVIDKFPISRPNLTFSTLTVSNMSPEDSSIYLCSVAHSPGPPYGYTFGSGTRLTVV.

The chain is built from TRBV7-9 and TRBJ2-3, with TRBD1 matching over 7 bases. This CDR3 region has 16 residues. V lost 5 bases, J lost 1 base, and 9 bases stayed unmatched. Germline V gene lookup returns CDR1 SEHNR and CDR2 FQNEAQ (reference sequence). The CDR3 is CASSTPDRLGTDTQYF. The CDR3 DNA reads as TGTGCCAGCAGCACCCCGGACAGGCTAGGCACAGATACGCAGTATTTT.

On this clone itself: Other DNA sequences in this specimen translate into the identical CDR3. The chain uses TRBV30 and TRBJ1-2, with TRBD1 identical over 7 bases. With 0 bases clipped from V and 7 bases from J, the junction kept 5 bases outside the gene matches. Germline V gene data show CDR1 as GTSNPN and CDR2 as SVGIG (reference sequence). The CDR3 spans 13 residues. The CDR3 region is CAWSVGAGGGYTF. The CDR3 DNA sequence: TGTGCCTGGAGTGTGGGGGCAGGGGGTGGCTACACCTTC.